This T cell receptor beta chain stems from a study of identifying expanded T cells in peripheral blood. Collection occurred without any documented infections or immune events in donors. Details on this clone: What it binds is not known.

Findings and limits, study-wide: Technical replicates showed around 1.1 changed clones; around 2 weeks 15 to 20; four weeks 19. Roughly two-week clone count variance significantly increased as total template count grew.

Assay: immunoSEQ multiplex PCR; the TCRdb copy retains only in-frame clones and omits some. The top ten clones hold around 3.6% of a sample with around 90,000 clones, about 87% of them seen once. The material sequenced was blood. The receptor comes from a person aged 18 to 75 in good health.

The CDR3 DNA follows: TGTGCCAGCAGTTTCGATCGACAGGGGAATCAGCCCCAGCATTTT. Its protein is CASSFDRQGNQPQHF. The chain carries TRBV27 and TRBJ1-5, with 8 bases fitting TRBD1. Germline V gene sequence: CDR1 MNHEY, CDR2 SMNVEV (reference sequence). The CDR3 runs to 15 residues. The V segment lost 3 bases and the J segment 4 bases; nucleotides outside the gene matches: 5.